This T cell receptor beta chain was recorded in a study of CD4 T cells in lung cancer (dated by TCRdb to the late 2010s). Describing the broader study: The study screened blood T cells of NSCLC patients for responses to candidate mutation-encoded neoepitopes and isolated neoantigen-specific CD4+ T-cell clones and TCRs. The resected patients had lung adenocarcinoma or squamous cell carcinoma, were aged 60 to 69 at blood donation, and mostly were former smokers. The frequency of neoantigen-specific clonotypes in tumor resections, non-adjacent lung and cultured T-cell products was tracked by TCRB deep sequencing. Tumor and non-adjacent lung tissue came from a few patients undergoing curative-intent resections for stage I-III non-small cell lung cancer. Before blood donation, treatments including platinum chemotherapy had been received by the patients, and nivolumab or pembrolizumab had been received by some of the patients.

Details on this clone: Its antigen has not been determined. No base quality information exists; no much larger clone differs at one position.

Receptor libraries were prepared by the immunoSEQ multiplex PCR assay. DNA was isolated with Qiagen DNeasy or QIAamp micro DNA kits and TCRB sequenced with the Adaptive Biotechnology human TCRB sequencing kit. TCRB libraries were sequenced on an Illumina MiSeq. Per the original workflow: The kit provider's software was used to analyze TCRB sequence data, and Fisher's exact test was applied to assess tumor enrichment of clonotype templates. TCRdb took over this immuneACCESS table, retaining in-frame rearrangements with V and J assigned. Such tables are incomplete; in checked studies, under half of the missing clones stem from an unresolved V gene, and the remainder is unexplained. The DNA was the basis for D and trimming; V, J and clone size are from that table. The table for this sample lists under 6,000 clones; 74% of them were counted only once. About a sixth of the sample belongs to the ten largest clones.

What the research found in general, with its limitations: Some responses derived from blood might reflect in vitro priming of naive T cells or cross-reactivity instead of memory responses to the cancer.

The clonotype comes from a man aged 60 to 69 with non-small cell lung cancer. The sample consisted of lung tumor tissue.

The DNA reads as follows: TGCAGTGCTCGACTACGACATGAGCAGTTCTTC. It encodes CSARLRHEQFF. Recombination joined TRBV20-1 with TRBJ2-1; possibly the D gene is TRBD2, per 5 matching bases. Via the germline V gene (reference sequence), CDR1 is DFQATT and CDR2 SNEGSKA. Relative to germline, V is 5 bases shorter and J is 8 bases shorter, with 10 bases between their ends. Including cysteine and phenylalanine, the CDR3 has 11 amino acids. Only CDR3 DNA remains: 33 bases, in frame from the first base.